The 19 T cell receptor beta chains below were found in one sample sequenced in a study of blood T cell repertoires in COVID-19. Clones were read by immunoSEQ multiplex PCR, and TCRdb kept only the in-frame ones, dropping some. The sample carries more than 150,000 clones, 87% recorded once. Sequenced sample: PBMCs or T cells enriched from blood (not recorded which). Receptors were obtained from a woman aged 25 to 39 who had recovered from COVID-19.

The chain links TRBV6-2 or TRBV6-3 to TRBJ2-7; 7 bases map to TRBD2. The CDR3 sequence is 14 residues long. The ends lost 6 bases at V and 3 bases at J; junction bases unmatched: 8. Germline loops: CDR1 MNHEY, CDR2 SVGEGT. In DNA, the CDR3 is TGTGCCAGCAGCAGCGGGGACGGAGACTACGAGCAGTACTTC. Encoded protein: CASSSGDGDYEQYF.

V gene TRBV24-1 combines with J gene TRBJ1-2; 9 bases are a match to TRBD1. Trimming cost V 3 bases and J 3 bases; bases outside gene matches: 4. There are 15 residues in the CDR3. Germline V gives CDR1 KGHDR, CDR2 SFDVKD. The CDR3 DNA follows: TGTGCCACCAGTGATGGACAGGGGTTGGACTATGGCTACACCTTC. Its translation: CATSDGQGLDYGYTF.

The rearrangement uses TRBV7-8 and TRBJ2-3, with 8 bases fitting TRBD2. In germline, CDR1 is SGHVS, CDR2 FQNEAQ. Trimming took 5 bases from V and 2 from J; bases not matched to a gene: 12. The CDR3 is made up of 17 amino acids. The CDR3 DNA reads as TGTGCCAGCAGCAGGGGAGCGGGGGCCGCCAACACAGATACGCAGTATTTT. It specifies CASSRGAGAANTDTQYF.

The gene calls are TRBV5-1 and TRBJ2-3; D perhaps matches TRBD2 (5 bases). V was trimmed by 1 base and J by 5 bases, leaving 14 bases between them. The CDR3 length is 15 residues. CDR1 and CDR2 from the germline V gene are SGHRS and YFSETQ. Here the CDR3 reads CASSLIGGGQDTQYF. CDR3 coding DNA: TGCGCCAGCAGCTTGATTGGCGGAGGTCAAGATACGCAGTATTTT. Variable domain in full (rest from reference TRBV5-1 and TRBJ2-3): KAGVTQTPRYLIKTRGQQVTLSCSPISGHRSVSWYQQTPGQGLQFLFEYFSETQRNKGNFPGRFSGRQFSNSRSEMNVSTLELGDSALYLCASSLIGGGQDTQYFGPGTRLTVL.

This clone was seen more than once but under ten times. The genes are TRBV27 and TRBJ1-2, with D maybe TRBD1 (6 bases). The CDR3 length is 13 residues. V lost 5 bases and J lost 4, with 11 bases in between. Germline CDR1 is MNHEY and CDR2 is SMNVEV (reference sequence). For the CDR3, the DNA is TGTGCCAGCAGTATTACAGGGACCTATGGCTACACCTTC. Amino acid sequence: CASSITGTYGYTF.

The chain combines TRBV4-2 with TRBJ2-6, with D maybe TRBD2 (5 bases). The CDR3 extends over 18 amino acids. Germline CDR1 is LGHNA and CDR2 is YNFKEQ. The V end lost 0 bases, the J end lost 0 bases, and 12 bases lay between the germline ends. This CDR3 is CASSQDLRLSSGANVLTF. The CDR3 DNA sequence: TGTGCCAGCAGCCAAGATTTGAGACTAAGCTCTGGGGCCAACGTCCTGACTTTC.

The chain links TRBV29-1 to TRBJ1-2; a possible D gene is TRBD1 (6 bases). Per the germline V gene, CDR1 is SQVTM and CDR2 is ANQGSEA. CDR3 length equals 12 residues. Trimming pared 5 bases from V and 3 bases from J, leaving 10 bases between. DNA of the CDR3: TGCAGCGTTTGGACAGTCTACTATGGCTACACCTTC. Residues: CSVWTVYYGYTF.

This clone is a singleton in its sample. This rearrangement joins TRBV30 to TRBJ1-1; D possibly corresponds to TRBD1 (5 bases). Germline V gene sequence: CDR1 GTSNPN, CDR2 SVGIG (reference sequence). The CDR3 is made up of 13 amino acids. The V end was cut by 0 bases, the J end by 5 bases, with 10 bases between. The CDR3 DNA is TGTGCCTGGAGTGTCTACGGGGGGACTGAAGCTTTCTTT. It codes for CAWSVYGGTEAFF.

CDR3 protein: CASRLGQGANYGYTF. Written as DNA, the CDR3 is TGTGCCAGCCGCTTGGGACAGGGAGCTAACTATGGCTACACCTTC. This chain connects TRBV2 to TRBJ1-2, with 9 nucleotides matching TRBD1. The CDR3 extends over 15 amino acids. Germline V gives CDR1 SNHLY, CDR2 FYNNEI. V was clipped by 8 bases and J by 0 bases; unmatched bases: 7.

V and J are TRBV19 and TRBJ2-5; perhaps TRBD1 as D (5 bases). The V and J ends lost 2 bases and 4 bases respectively, with 14 bases between them. The germline CDR1 and CDR2 sequences are LNHDA and SQIVND (reference sequence). The CDR3 runs 15 residues. In DNA, the CDR3 is TGTGCCAGTAGTATAATCCCCCCCAGGGCAGAGACCCAGTACTTC. This sequence encodes CASSIIPPRAETQYF.

V usage is TRBV18 and J usage is TRBJ2-7; TRBD2 is a possible D gene (5 bases). Germline loops: CDR1 KGHSH, CDR2 LQKENI. The CDR3 sequence is 14 residues long. Between the trimmed V and J ends, which lost 4 bases and 0 bases, there was a span of 10 bases. The chain's CDR3 is CASSQSGISYEQYF. CDR3 DNA sequence: TGTGCCAGCTCACAATCGGGGATCTCCTACGAGCAGTACTTC.

The V gene is TRBV7-2, the J gene TRBJ1-2; 9 bases are shared with TRBD1. Germline V gene sequence: CDR1 SGHTA, CDR2 FQGNSA. The V segment lost 6 bases and the J segment 10 bases; nucleotides outside the gene matches: 15. The CDR3 covers 15 residues. DNA of the CDR3: TGTGCCAGCAGTTCAGTACCGGGACAGGGAAGGCCCTACACCTTC. Translated, it gives CASSSVPGQGRPYTF.

This sequence joins TRBV2 and TRBJ2-3; 7 positions match TRBD1. The CDR3 extends over 15 amino acids. Germline CDR1 SNHLY, CDR2 FYNNEI. V lost 0 bases to trimming and J lost 6 bases; unmatched junction nucleotides: 6. This CDR3 is CASSEAQGVRDTQYF. CDR3 in DNA: TGTGCCAGCAGTGAAGCGCAGGGGGTTAGGGATACGCAGTATTTT.

The chain uses TRBV5-1 and TRBJ1-2, with 7 bases identical to TRBD1. The CDR3 length is 17 residues. With 0 bases clipped from V and 6 bases from J, the junction kept 14 bases outside the gene matches. From germline, CDR1 is SGHRS and CDR2 YFSETQ. CDR3 protein: CASSLGVNTGAGDGYTF. The CDR3 DNA is TGCGCCAGCAGCTTGGGCGTAAATACAGGGGCCGGGGATGGCTACACCTTC.

The chain joins TRBV4-1 to TRBJ1-4; 10 bases match TRBD1. This CDR3 comprises 17 residues. Germline assignment: CDR1 MGHRA and CDR2 YSYEKL. V was clipped by 10 bases and J by 6 bases; unmatched bases: 17. The CDR3 reads CATQPRISGTGDEKLFF. The CDR3 DNA sequence: TGCGCCACCCAGCCAAGGATTTCAGGGACAGGGGATGAAAAACTGTTTTTT.

The CDR3 nucleotides read TGTGCCATCACAGAAGAGGGGAACACTGAAGCTTTCTTT. This sequence encodes CAITEEGNTEAFF. J is TRBJ1-1 and V is TRBV10-3; unclear D gene. The V gene lost 7 bases and the J gene lost 1 base, with 10 bases spanning the gap. This CDR3 is built from 13 residues. Germline lookup yields CDR1 ENHRY and CDR2 SYGVKD.

The chain joins TRBV10-3 to TRBJ1-3; TRBD1 might be the D (6 bases). Germline V CDR1 and CDR2: ENHRY, SYGVKD. V was shortened by 2 bases and J by 7 bases, with 21 bases between the two germline ends. The CDR3 spans 17 residues. The chain's CDR3 is CAISEPTKQGFRNTIYF. The CDR3 region has the DNA TGTGCCATCAGTGAGCCCACTAAACAGGGCTTCAGGAACACCATATATTTT.

The rearrangement uses TRBV5-6 and TRBJ1-5; D unresolved. The CDR3 covers 12 residues. Trimming removed 3 bases from V and 4 bases from J, with 5 bases in between. Germline CDR1 and CDR2: SGHDT and YYEEEE. CDR3 sequence (DNA): TGTGCCAGCAGCTCCGGGAATCAGCCCCAGCATTTT. Amino acid sequence: CASSSGNQPQHF.

J is TRBJ1-1 and V is TRBV6-5; D remains ambiguous. Trimming removed 6 bases at V and 8 bases at J, with 13 bases between. Germline loops: CDR1 MNHEY, CDR2 SVGAGI. This CDR3 has 12 amino acids. The CDR3 sequence: CASSAPPGEAFF. As DNA, the CDR3 is TGTGCCAGCAGCGCCCCCCCGGGAGAAGCTTTCTTT.